The 16 T cell receptor beta chains below all came from one sample that was sequenced in a study of control samples from healthy donors and cancer patients. TCRdb keeps only in-frame clones here, not all; method: immunoSEQ multiplex PCR. The data show some 120,000 clones, with about nine tenths seen just once and 2% to 2.5% held by the top ten. The sample taken for sequencing was blood. Source of these receptors: a man aged 18-30 years in good health.

The chain has TRBV21-1 and TRBJ2-4; the table names TRBD2, a call not compared with the DNA. TRBV21-1 is termed a pseudogene. The CDR3 covers 17 residues. This chain's CDR3 is CASILGLAGGSLNIQYF. As DNA, the CDR3 is TGTGCCAGTATTCTCGGACTAGCGGGAGGGAGTTTAAACATTCAGTACTTC.

As DNA, the CDR3 is TGTGCCAGCAGTTCCCCCTCCCGGGGGACGAACATTCAGTACTTC. Protein sequence: CASSSPSRGTNIQYF. This chain uses TRBV27 with TRBJ2-4; perhaps TRBD2 as D (6 bases). The CDR3 consists of 15 residues. With 4 bases removed from V and 7 bases from J, the gap between germline ends came to 17 bases. The germline V gene encodes CDR1 MNHEY and CDR2 SMNVEV (reference sequence).

The chain links TRBV10-3 to TRBJ1-2, with 9 bases identical to TRBD1. CDR1 is ENHRY, CDR2 SYGVKD, per germline. The CDR3 runs to 16 residues. V lost 4 bases to trimming and J lost 7 bases; unmatched junction nucleotides: 13. The DNA for the CDR3 is TGTGCCATCAGTGCCCGGGACAGGGCCCCGGTCGGTGGCTACACCTTC. Protein sequence: CAISARDRAPVGGYTF.

The genes are TRBV28 and TRBJ2-7, with D perhaps given as TRBD1 or TRBD2 (6 bases each). The CDR3 runs to 15 residues. The germline V gene encodes CDR1 MDHEN and CDR2 SYDVKM. V lost 5 bases to trimming and J lost 2 bases, with 16 bases between them. The CDR3: CASSRGQGGTYEQYV. CDR3 in DNA: TGTGCCAGCAGTCGAGGACAAGGGGGGACCTACGAGCAGTACGTC.

The V gene is TRBV24-1, the J gene TRBJ1-5; D is unresolved. CDR1 and CDR2 from the germline V gene are KGHDR and SFDVKD. CDR3 length equals 12 residues. Trimming pared 2 bases from V and 4 bases from J, leaving 2 bases between. CDR3 bases: TGTGCCACCAGTGATTCAAATCAGCCCCAGCATTTT. This encodes CATSDSNQPQHF.

The CDR3 is CASSPDRGMLIGYTF. As DNA, the CDR3 is TGTGCCAGCAGCCCAGACAGGGGGATGCTAATAGGCTACACCTTC. The chain carries TRBV7-9 and TRBJ1-2, with 9 positions matching TRBD1. The germline V gene encodes CDR1 SEHNR and CDR2 FQNEAQ (reference sequence). This CDR3 has 15 residues. Unmatched junction bases numbered 12, after V lost 5 bases and J lost 8 bases.

The V and J genes are TRBV28 and TRBJ1-6; a possible D gene is TRBD1 (6 bases). Germline loops: CDR1 MDHEN, CDR2 SYDVKM. The CDR3 is 15 amino acids. V was pared by 1 base and J by 9 bases, with 13 bases between. The CDR3 coding sequence is TGTGCCAGCAGTTTATACGGCAGGGGAGGTTCACCCCTCCACTTT. This sequence encodes CASSLYGRGGSPLHF.

This clone occurred once. This chain joins TRBV28 and TRBJ2-3; a weak D match, TRBD1 (5 bases). CDR3 length: 15 residues. Germline CDR1 MDHEN, CDR2 SYDVKM. Trimming pared 3 bases from V and 0 bases from J, leaving 10 bases between. The DNA for the CDR3 is TGTGCCAGCAGTTTCGGCAGGGTTAGCACAGATACGCAGTATTTT. Translation: CASSFGRVSTDTQYF.

This clone was seen a single time. V and J are TRBV18 and TRBJ2-7; maybe TRBD1 (5 bases). Trimming took off 2 bases at V and 0 bases at J, with 8 bases between the two ends. Germline CDR1 reads KGHSH; CDR2 reads LQKENI. This CDR3 has 14 residues. This CDR3 reads CASSPGAPSYEQYF. CDR3 bases: TGTGCCAGCTCACCAGGGGCCCCCTCCTACGAGCAGTACTTC.

The chain joins TRBV28 to TRBJ2-1; D is ambiguous. Germline CDR1 is MDHEN and CDR2 is SYDVKM. V gave up 5 bases and J gave up 0 bases, with 5 bases separating them. The CDR3 consists of 13 residues. DNA for the CDR3: TGTGCCAGCAGTCCAAGCTCCTACAATGAGCAGTTCTTC. Translating it yields CASSPSSYNEQFF.

The J gene is TRBJ1-3, the V gene TRBV6-6; 7 nucleotides align to TRBD1. CDR3 length: 16 residues. The ends lost 5 bases at V and 4 bases at J; junction bases unmatched: 11. The germline V gene has CDR1 MNHNY and CDR2 SVGAGI (reference sequence). The CDR3 region has the DNA TGTGCCAGCAGTCGACGACAGGGTTCGTGGGGAAACACCATATATTTT. Translated, it gives CASSRRQGSWGNTIYF.

The chain uses TRBV6-6 and TRBJ2-7, with 7 positions matching TRBD2. CDR1 and CDR2 (germline): MNHNY, SVGAGI (reference sequence). The CDR3 length is 14 residues. V trimming: 2 bases; J trimming: 2 bases; junction bases outside the gene matches: 3. The CDR3 is CASSYERGAYEQYV. DNA of the CDR3: TGTGCCAGCAGTTACGAACGGGGGGCCTACGAGCAGTACGTC.

This clone is a singleton in its sample. The genes are TRBV2 and TRBJ1-1; TRBD1 is a possible D gene (5 bases). Germline CDR1 is SNHLY and CDR2 is FYNNEI. The V end lost 5 bases, the J end lost 0 bases, and 13 bases lay between the germline ends. This CDR3 is 15 amino acids long. Here the CDR3 reads CASSREGSLNTEAFF. CDR3 nucleotides: TGTGCCAGCAGTCGTGAGGGGTCTTTGAACACTGAAGCTTTCTTT.

V usage is TRBV12-3 or TRBV12-4 and J usage is TRBJ2-2; D uncertain. This CDR3 contains 13 residues. V lost 7 bases and J 5 bases, leaving 11 bases between the germline ends. The CDR3 nucleotides read TGTGCCAGCACCCCCCTTAGGACCGGGGAGCTGTTTTTT. It codes for CASTPLRTGELFF.

This chain uses TRBV10-1 with TRBJ2-3, with a tentative D call TRBD1 (5 bases). Trimming shortened V by 3 bases and J by 2 bases, and 9 bases separated the two germline ends. CDR3 size: 14 residues. Looked up from germline, CDR1 is WNHNN and CDR2 is SYGVQD (reference sequence). The CDR3: CASSDGHPTDTQYF. For the CDR3, the DNA is TGCGCCAGCAGTGATGGACATCCCACAGATACGCAGTATTTT.

This clone was detected only once. The chain carries TRBV29-1 and TRBJ2-1; the D gene could be TRBD1 or TRBD2 (5 bases each). Germline V gives CDR1 SQVTM, CDR2 ANQGSEA. The CDR3 totals 11 residues. Trimming shortened V by 6 bases and J by 16 bases, and 19 bases separated the two germline ends. CDR3 sequence reads: CSVTPRDPPFF. Written as DNA, the CDR3 is TGCAGCGTAACCCCCCGGGACCCGCCCTTCTTC.